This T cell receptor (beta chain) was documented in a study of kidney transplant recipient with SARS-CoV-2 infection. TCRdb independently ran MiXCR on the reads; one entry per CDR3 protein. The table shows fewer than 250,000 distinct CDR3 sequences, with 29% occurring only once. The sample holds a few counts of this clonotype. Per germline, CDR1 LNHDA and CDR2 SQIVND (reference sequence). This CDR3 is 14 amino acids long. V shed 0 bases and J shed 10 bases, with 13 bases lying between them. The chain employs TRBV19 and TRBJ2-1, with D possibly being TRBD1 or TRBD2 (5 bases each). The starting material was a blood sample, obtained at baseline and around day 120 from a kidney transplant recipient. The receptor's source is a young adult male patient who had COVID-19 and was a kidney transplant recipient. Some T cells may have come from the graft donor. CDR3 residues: CASSIDPGRTEQFF. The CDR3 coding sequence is TGTGCCAGTAGTATAGATCCGGGGCGGACCGAGCAGTTCTTC. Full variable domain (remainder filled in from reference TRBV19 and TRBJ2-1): DGGITQSPKYLFRKEGQNVTLSCEQNLNHDAMYWYRQDPGQGLRLIYYSQIVNDFQKGDIAEGYSVSREKKESFPLTVTSAQKNPTAFYLCASSIDPGRTEQFFGPGTRLTVL.